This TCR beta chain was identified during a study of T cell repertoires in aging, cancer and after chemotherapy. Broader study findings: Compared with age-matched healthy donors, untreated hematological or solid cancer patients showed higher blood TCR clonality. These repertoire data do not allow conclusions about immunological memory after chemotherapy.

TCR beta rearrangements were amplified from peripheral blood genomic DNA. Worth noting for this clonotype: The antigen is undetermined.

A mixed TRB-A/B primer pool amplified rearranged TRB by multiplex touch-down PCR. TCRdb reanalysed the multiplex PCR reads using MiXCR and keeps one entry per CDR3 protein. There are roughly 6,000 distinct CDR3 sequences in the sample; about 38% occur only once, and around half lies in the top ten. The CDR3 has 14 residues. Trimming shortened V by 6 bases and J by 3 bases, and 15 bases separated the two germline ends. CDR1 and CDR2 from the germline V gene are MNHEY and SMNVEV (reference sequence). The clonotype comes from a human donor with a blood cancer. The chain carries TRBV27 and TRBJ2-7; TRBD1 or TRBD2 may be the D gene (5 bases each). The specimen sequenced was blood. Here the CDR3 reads CASRDNTGNYEQYF. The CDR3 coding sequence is TGTGCCAGCAGGGACAACACGGGGAACTACGAGCAGTACTTC.